This TCR beta chain appears in the sequencing data of a study of cytomegalovirus exposure and HLA in healthy donors. Regarding the study as a whole: When analyzed later, the rates of TCR association showed variation by HLA locus, with DRB1 the most and HLA-C the fewest.

Note on this clone: Antigen unknown.

60 Vbeta and 13 Jbeta primers were used in PCR. Method: immunoSEQ multiplex PCR; TCRdb's copy keeps in-frame clones and lacks some. The sample shows about 35,000 clones, 65% to 85% of them seen only once. Germline CDR1 and CDR2: MNHNY and SVGAGI (reference sequence). The V end lost 6 bases, the J end lost 7 bases, and 12 bases lay between the germline ends. The length of the CDR3 is 12 residues. This TCR was sampled from a woman in her 30s in good health and CMV-seropositive. Sequenced material: PBMCs. The rearrangement joins TRBV6-6 to TRBJ1-2, with D possibly matching TRBD1 (6 bases). The CDR3: CASSRQDSGYTF. CDR3 DNA sequence: TGTGCCAGCAGCCGCCAGGACAGTGGCTACACCTTC.